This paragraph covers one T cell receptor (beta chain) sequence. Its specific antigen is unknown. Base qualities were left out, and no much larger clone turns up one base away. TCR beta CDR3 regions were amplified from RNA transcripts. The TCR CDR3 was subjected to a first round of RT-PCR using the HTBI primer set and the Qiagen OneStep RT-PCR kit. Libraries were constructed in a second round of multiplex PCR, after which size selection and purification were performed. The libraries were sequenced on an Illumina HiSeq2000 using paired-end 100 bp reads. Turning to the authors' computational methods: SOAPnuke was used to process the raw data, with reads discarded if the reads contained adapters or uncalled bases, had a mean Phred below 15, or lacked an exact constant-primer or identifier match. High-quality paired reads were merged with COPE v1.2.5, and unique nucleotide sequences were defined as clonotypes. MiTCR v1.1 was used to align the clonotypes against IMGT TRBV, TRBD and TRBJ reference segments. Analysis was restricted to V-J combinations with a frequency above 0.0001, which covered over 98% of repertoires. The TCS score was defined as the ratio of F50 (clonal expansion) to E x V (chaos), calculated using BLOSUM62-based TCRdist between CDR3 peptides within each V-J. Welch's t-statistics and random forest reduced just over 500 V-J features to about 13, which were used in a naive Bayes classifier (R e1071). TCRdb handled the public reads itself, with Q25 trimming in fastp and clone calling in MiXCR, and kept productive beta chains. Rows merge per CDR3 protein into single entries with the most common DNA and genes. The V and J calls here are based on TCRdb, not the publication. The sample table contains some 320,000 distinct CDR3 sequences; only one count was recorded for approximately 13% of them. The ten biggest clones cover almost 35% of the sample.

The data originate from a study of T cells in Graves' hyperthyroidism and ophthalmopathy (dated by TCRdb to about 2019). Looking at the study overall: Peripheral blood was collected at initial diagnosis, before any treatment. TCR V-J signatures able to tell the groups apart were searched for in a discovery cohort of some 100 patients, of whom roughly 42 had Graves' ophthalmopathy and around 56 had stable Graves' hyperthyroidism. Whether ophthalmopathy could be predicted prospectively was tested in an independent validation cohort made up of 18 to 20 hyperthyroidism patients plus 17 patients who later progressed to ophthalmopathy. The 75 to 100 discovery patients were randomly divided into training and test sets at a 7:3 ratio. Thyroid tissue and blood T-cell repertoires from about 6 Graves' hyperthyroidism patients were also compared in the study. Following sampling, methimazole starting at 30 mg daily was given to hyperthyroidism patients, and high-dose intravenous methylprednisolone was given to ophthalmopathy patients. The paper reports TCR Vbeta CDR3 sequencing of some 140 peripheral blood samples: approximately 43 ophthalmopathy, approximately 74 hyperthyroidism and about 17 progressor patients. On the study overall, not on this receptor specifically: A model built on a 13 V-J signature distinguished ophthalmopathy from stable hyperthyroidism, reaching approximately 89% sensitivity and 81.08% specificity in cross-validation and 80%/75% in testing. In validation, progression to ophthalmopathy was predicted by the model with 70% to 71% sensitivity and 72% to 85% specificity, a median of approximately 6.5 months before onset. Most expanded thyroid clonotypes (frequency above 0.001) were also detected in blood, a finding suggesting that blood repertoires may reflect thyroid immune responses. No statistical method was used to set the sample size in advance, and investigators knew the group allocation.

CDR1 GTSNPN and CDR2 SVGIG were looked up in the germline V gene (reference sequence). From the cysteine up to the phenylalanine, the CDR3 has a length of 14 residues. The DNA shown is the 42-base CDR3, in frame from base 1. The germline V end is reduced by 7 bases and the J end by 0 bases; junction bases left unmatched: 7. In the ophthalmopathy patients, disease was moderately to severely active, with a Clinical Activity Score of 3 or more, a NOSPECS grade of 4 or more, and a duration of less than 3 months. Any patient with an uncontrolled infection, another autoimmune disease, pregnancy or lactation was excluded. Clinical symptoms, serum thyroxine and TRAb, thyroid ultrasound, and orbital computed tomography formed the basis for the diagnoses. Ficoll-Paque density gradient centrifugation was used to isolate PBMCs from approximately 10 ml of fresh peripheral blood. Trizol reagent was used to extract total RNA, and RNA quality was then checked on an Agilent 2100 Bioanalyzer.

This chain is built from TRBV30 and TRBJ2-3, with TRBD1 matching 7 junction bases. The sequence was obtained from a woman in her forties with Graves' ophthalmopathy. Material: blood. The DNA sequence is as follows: TGTGCCTTATTGGACAGGAGGAGCACAGATACGCAGTATTTT. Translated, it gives CALLDRRSTDTQYF.